The 20 T cell receptor beta chains given below trace back to one sample, sequenced in a study of OX40 agonist ivuxolimab in advanced cancers. Library preparation employed the immunoSEQ multiplex PCR assay. Here the immuneACCESS table is served through TCRdb, limited to in-frame sequences with V and J called. Missing clones are a known gap in these copies; in checked studies unresolved V genes cover under half, and the rest lacks a known reason. The sample table holds about 90,000 clones, of which roughly 91% were seen once. Together, the top ten hold 0.33% of the sample. Sequenced material: CD4+ or CD8+ T cells sorted from blood, taken in a trial of the OX40 agonist ivuxolimab. Receptor source: an adult with an advanced solid tumor such as melanoma, head and neck, liver or kidney cancer.

V and J are TRBV5-4 and TRBJ2-1; 9 nucleotides align to TRBD1. The CDR3 runs 14 residues. Germline CDR1 is SGHNT and CDR2 is YYREEE (reference sequence). V lost 4 bases and J lost 5; bases outside the gene matches: 4. For the CDR3, the DNA is TGTGCCAGCAGCCCGGACAGGGGACACAATGAGCAGTTCTTC. It translates to CASSPDRGHNEQFF.

The chain joins TRBV9 to TRBJ2-3; possible D gene TRBD1, 5 bases. Germline CDR1 reads SGDLS; CDR2 reads YYNGEE. This CDR3 spans 19 amino acids. Deletions cut 0 bases from V and 0 bases from J, with 20 bases between. The CDR3 loop reads CASSVESARADFSTDTQYF. CDR3 coding DNA: TGTGCCAGCAGCGTAGAGTCCGCCAGGGCAGACTTTAGCACAGATACGCAGTATTTT.

This sequence joins TRBV18 and TRBJ2-1, with D perhaps TRBD1 or TRBD2 (5 bases each). From germline, CDR1 is KGHSH and CDR2 LQKENI. CDR3 length equals 13 residues. The V end lost 3 bases, the J end lost 6 bases, and 9 bases lay between the germline ends. Here the CDR3 reads CASSPWDGNEQFF. The CDR3 DNA follows: TGTGCCAGCTCACCCTGGGACGGCAATGAGCAGTTCTTC. The whole variable domain, filled in from reference TRBV18 and TRBJ2-1, reads NAGVMQNPRHLVRRRGQEARLRCSPMKGHSHVYWYRQLPEEGLKFMVYLQKENIIDESGMPKERFSAEFPKEGPSILRIQQVVRGDSAAYFCASSPWDGNEQFFGPGTRLTVL.

V usage is TRBV2 and J usage is TRBJ1-1; a possible D gene is TRBD1 (6 bases). With 6 bases removed from V and 3 bases from J, the gap between germline ends came to 11 bases. CDR3 length equals 13 residues. Germline CDR1 and CDR2: SNHLY and FYNNEI. CDR3 sequence: CASRPGTYTEAFF. CDR3 DNA sequence: TGTGCCAGCAGACCCGGGACATACACTGAAGCTTTCTTT. The complete variable domain, with remaining parts taken from reference TRBV2 and TRBJ1-1, reads EPEVTQTPSHQVTQMGQEVILRCVPISNHLYFYWYRQILGQKVEFLVSFYNNEISEKSEIFDDQFSVERPDGSNFTLKIRSTKLEDSAMYFCASRPGTYTEAFFGQGTRLTVV.

This rearrangement joins TRBV30 to TRBJ1-2; TRBD1 matches 8 bases. J was trimmed by 8 bases and V by 2 bases; bases with no gene match: 4. The germline gives CDR1 GTSNPN, CDR2 SVGIG (reference sequence). The CDR3 has 12 amino acids. CDR3 amino acids: CAWSYAGGGYTF. CDR3 nucleotide sequence: TGTGCCTGGAGTTACGCAGGGGGCGGCTACACCTTC.

This chain links TRBV10-3 with TRBJ2-1, with D perhaps given as TRBD1 or TRBD2 (5 bases each). Germline V gene lookup returns CDR1 ENHRY and CDR2 SYGVKD. Trimming took off 6 bases at V and 4 bases at J, with 22 bases between the two ends. The CDR3 has 17 residues. CDR3 nucleotides: TGTGCCATCAGCGCAACTGACCCAGCGAGGGGTTACAATGAGCAGTTCTTC. Encoded protein: CAISATDPARGYNEQFF.

This sequence joins TRBV4-1 and TRBJ2-1, with a weak D call TRBD1 (6 bases). The V end lost 4 bases, the J end lost 3 bases, and 13 bases lay between the germline ends. Germline-derived CDR1 and CDR2 are MGHRA and YSYEKL. The CDR3 runs 15 residues. The CDR3 nucleotides read TGCGCCAGCAGCCTACCCGGGACAAACTACAATGAGCAGTTCTTC. Translation gives CASSLPGTNYNEQFF.

V gene TRBV6-6 combines with J gene TRBJ2-2; D is unclear. This CDR3 region has 15 residues. Germline V CDR1 and CDR2: MNHNY, SVGAGI (reference sequence). Trimming removed 7 bases from V and 2 bases from J, with 14 bases in between. The CDR3 here is CASTLLGTNTGELFF. CDR3 nucleotide sequence: TGTGCCAGCACCTTACTGGGAACCAACACCGGGGAGCTGTTTTTT.

A word on this clone: The sample holds other DNA sequences that translate to the same CDR3. The chain recombines TRBV6-1 with TRBJ2-1; weak D call: TRBD2 (5 bases). This CDR3 region has 13 residues. CDR1 MNHNS and CDR2 SASEGT come from the germline V gene. Between the trimmed V and J ends, which lost 10 bases and 2 bases, there was a span of 12 bases. CDR3 residues: CATTRETYNEQFF. CDR3 bases: TGTGCCACCACACGGGAAACCTACAATGAGCAGTTCTTC.

The chain carries TRBV5-6 and TRBJ2-5, with TRBD1 identical over 7 bases. The CDR3 extends over 14 amino acids. CDR1 is SGHDT, CDR2 YYEEEE, per germline. Germline trimming cut 4 bases from V and 0 bases from J; bases unmatched to any gene: 3. CDR3: CASSVDRYQETQYF. The CDR3 DNA reads TGTGCCAGCAGCGTGGACAGGTACCAAGAGACCCAGTACTTC.

This chain uses TRBV19 with TRBJ2-5, with 7 bases that match TRBD2. Trimming cost V 3 bases and J 1 base; bases outside gene matches: 8. Germline assignment: CDR1 LNHDA and CDR2 SQIVND (reference sequence). The CDR3 has 16 amino acids. The CDR3 loop reads CASSMVAGVSQETQYF. The CDR3, as DNA: TGTGCCAGTAGTATGGTGGCGGGAGTAAGCCAAGAGACCCAGTACTTC.

The chain carries TRBV2 and TRBJ1-1, with unresolved D. The CDR3 extends over 16 amino acids. CDR1 and CDR2 (germline): SNHLY, FYNNEI. Trimming removed 8 bases at V and 1 base at J, with 20 bases between. CDR3 loop: CASGRWVRVENTEAFF. DNA for the CDR3: TGTGCCAGCGGGCGATGGGTCCGGGTAGAGAACACTGAAGCTTTCTTT.

The V gene is TRBV7-9, the J gene TRBJ1-3; TRBD1 agrees at 7 bases. CDR3 length equals 15 residues. The germline CDR1 and CDR2 sequences are SEHNR and FQNEAQ (reference sequence). Trimming at V came to 6 bases and at J to 1 base, leaving 6 bases not matched to a gene. Here the CDR3 DNA reads TGTGCCAGCAGGATCAGGGGGTCTTCTGGAAACACCATATATTTT. Residues: CASRIRGSSGNTIYF.

The chain is built from TRBV12-5 and TRBJ2-2; 8 bases match TRBD2. Losses at the gene ends were 0 bases for V and 2 bases for J; bases not matched to a gene: 5. This CDR3 is 17 amino acids long. Germline CDR1 LGHNT, CDR2 FRNRAP. The CDR3 is CASGLVPSGRNTGELFF. The CDR3 DNA follows: TGTGCTAGTGGTTTGGTACCAAGCGGGAGAAACACCGGGGAGCTGTTTTTT.

The chain couples TRBV5-5 to TRBJ2-3, with 12 bases matching TRBD2. The J segment lost 3 bases and the V segment lost 0 bases, leaving 8 bases of the junction unmatched. The CDR3 is 18 residues long. CDR1 and CDR2 from the germline V gene are SGHKS and YYEKEE (reference sequence). The CDR3 loop is CASSLEASGRVGTDTQYF. Written as DNA, the CDR3 is TGTGCCAGCAGCTTGGAGGCTAGCGGGAGGGTAGGGACAGATACGCAGTATTTT.

The chain joins TRBV2 to TRBJ2-7, with D perhaps TRBD1 (6 bases). Germline V gene sequence: CDR1 SNHLY, CDR2 FYNNEI. V dropped 9 bases and J dropped 5 bases, with 14 bases sitting between them. CDR3 length: 12 amino acids. This chain's CDR3 is CASTRGWNEQYF. CDR3 in DNA: TGTGCCAGTACCAGGGGTTGGAACGAGCAGTACTTC.

The V call is TRBV19, the J call TRBJ2-1; D is unresolved. Germline V lookup: CDR1 LNHDA, CDR2 SQIVND (reference sequence). The V end lost 6 bases, the J end lost 0 bases, and 9 bases lay between the germline ends. The CDR3 runs 14 residues. The CDR3 here is CASRPESSYNEQFF. CDR3 bases: TGTGCCAGTAGGCCAGAAAGCTCCTACAATGAGCAGTTCTTC.

The chain employs TRBV6-1 and TRBJ1-5; perhaps TRBD1 as D (6 bases). Germline-derived CDR1 and CDR2 are MNHNS and SASEGT. This CDR3 spans 14 amino acids. Trimming pared 4 bases from V and 7 bases from J, leaving 14 bases between. CDR3 residues: CASSASGDGQPQHF. The CDR3 DNA follows: TGTGCCAGCAGTGCCTCAGGGGATGGGCAGCCCCAGCATTTT.

The chain employs TRBV6-1 and TRBJ2-1; D unclear. The CDR3 extends over 11 amino acids. Germline V gene lookup returns CDR1 MNHNS and CDR2 SASEGT. Trimming stripped 7 bases from V and 2 bases from J, with 3 bases between. The CDR3 nucleotides read TGTGCCAGCACCACCTACAATGAGCAGTTCTTC. Residues: CASTTYNEQFF.

This clone has a single count. The chain employs TRBV5-4 and TRBJ2-5; the D is unclear. This CDR3 has 15 amino acids. The V and J ends lost 1 base and 5 bases respectively, with 15 bases between them. Germline V CDR1 and CDR2: SGHNT, YYREEE (reference sequence). The CDR3 coding sequence is TGTGCCAGCAGCTTGATGGCGGATGTCGGGGAGACCCAGTACTTC. This sequence encodes CASSLMADVGETQYF.